This T cell receptor (beta chain) emerged from a study of Graves' ophthalmopathy and Graves' hyperthyroidism. Study results and caveats: Most thyroid clonotypes with frequency above 0.001 were detected in blood too.

The germline CDR1 and CDR2 sequences are SNHLY and FYNNEI. Trimming pared 6 bases from V and 4 bases from J, leaving 13 bases between. The CDR3 has 14 amino acids. This clonotype was found many times. Its antigen is not known. The sequenced template was RNA, covering the TCR beta CDR3 region. RT-PCR in the first round used HTBI primers; a second-round multiplex PCR followed. Using its own MiXCR run on the multiplex PCR reads, TCRdb lists one record per CDR3 protein. Here the sample spans 650,000 to 900,000 distinct CDR3 sequences, 40% being singletons. The sample taken for sequencing was peripheral blood. The chain is built from TRBV2 and TRBJ1-5; a weak D match, TRBD1 (6 bases). This receptor was obtained from an adult man with Graves' ophthalmopathy. The CDR3 DNA is TGTGCCAGCAGGCGCAGGGGTGGGAATCAGCCCCAGCATTTT. Amino acids: CASRRRGGNQPQHF.